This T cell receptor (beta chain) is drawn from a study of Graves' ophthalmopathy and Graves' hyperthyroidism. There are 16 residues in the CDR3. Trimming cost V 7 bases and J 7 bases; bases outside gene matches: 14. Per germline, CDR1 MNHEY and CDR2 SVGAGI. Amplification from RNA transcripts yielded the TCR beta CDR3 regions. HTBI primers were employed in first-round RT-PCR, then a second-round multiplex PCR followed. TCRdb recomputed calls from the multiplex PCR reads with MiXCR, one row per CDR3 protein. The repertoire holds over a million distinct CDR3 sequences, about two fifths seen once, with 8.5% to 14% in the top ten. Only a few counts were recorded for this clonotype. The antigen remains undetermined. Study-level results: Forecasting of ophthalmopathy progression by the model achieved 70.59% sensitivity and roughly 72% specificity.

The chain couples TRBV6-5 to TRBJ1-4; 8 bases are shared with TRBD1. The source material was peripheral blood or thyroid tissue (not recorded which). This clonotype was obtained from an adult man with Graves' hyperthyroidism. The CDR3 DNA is TGTGCCAGCACCTCACCGCGGACAGGGAGGGGTGAAAAACTGTTTTTT. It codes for CASTSPRTGRGEKLFF.